This TCR beta chain was sequenced during a study of patients and donors after allogeneic stem cell transplantation. This clonotype has just a few counts. Between the trimmed V and J ends, which lost 0 bases and 8 bases, there was a span of 16 bases. Germline CDR1 reads MGHRA; CDR2 reads YSYEKL. The CDR3 extends over 15 amino acids. TCRdb called the RT-PCR reads again in MiXCR, with one record for every CDR3 protein. Of tens of thousands of distinct CDR3 sequences listed, around 48% were seen once; the top ten hold 60% to 65%. The source is a human donor who was either an allogeneic HSCT recipient or a stem cell or donor lymphocyte infusion donor (not recorded which). It is not recorded whose cells these are; they may come from a transplant donor. This sequence joins TRBV4-1 and TRBJ1-2; a possible D gene is TRBD1 (6 bases). Sequencing was carried out using blood, either unsorted or a sorted T cell fraction (not recorded which). In nucleotides, the CDR3 is TGCGCCAGCAGCCAAGATCTGGCAGGGGCGAGAGGCTACACCTTC. Amino acids: CASSQDLAGARGYTF.